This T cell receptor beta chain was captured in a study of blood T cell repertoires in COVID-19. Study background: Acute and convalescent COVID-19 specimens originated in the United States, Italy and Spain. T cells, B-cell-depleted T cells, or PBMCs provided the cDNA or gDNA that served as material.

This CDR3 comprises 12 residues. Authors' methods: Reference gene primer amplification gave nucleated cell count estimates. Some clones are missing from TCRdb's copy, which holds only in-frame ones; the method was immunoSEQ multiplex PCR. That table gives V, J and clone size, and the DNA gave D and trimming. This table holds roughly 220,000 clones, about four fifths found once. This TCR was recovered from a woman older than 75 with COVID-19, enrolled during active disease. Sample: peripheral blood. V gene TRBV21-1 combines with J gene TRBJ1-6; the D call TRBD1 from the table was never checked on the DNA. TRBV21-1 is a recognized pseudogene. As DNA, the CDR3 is TGTGCCAACCCACAGGATACTTCACCCCTCCACTTT. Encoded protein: CANPQDTSPLHF.